This TCR beta chain was observed in a study of T-cell reconstitution after alpha-beta-depleted transplantation in children. Study results and limitations: One year after transplant, T-cell counts and diversity came mostly from newly produced T cells. From surviving recipient T cells and thymic progenitors came the high day-60 TCRbeta diversity observed in some patients. The origin of alpha-beta T cells about two months after transplant was reportedly several hundred expanded graft clones.

Germline values: CDR1 MNHEY, CDR2 SMNVEV (reference sequence). The germline V and J ends were trimmed by 1 base and 0 bases, with 10 bases remaining between them. The CDR3 has 17 amino acids. Unique molecular identifiers tagged the TCRbeta library. One entry per CDR3 protein results from TCRdb running MiXCR on the PCR reads. The sample contains a few hundred thousand distinct CDR3 sequences, 13% of which appear only once. This clonotype was seen a few times. What it binds is not known. The TCR sequence derives from a male patient younger than 18 who had a stem cell transplant for acute myeloid leukemia, so the T cells may come from the graft donor. The specimen was PBMCs, mostly from graft donor cells, collected 360 days after TCRalphabeta/CD19-depleted stem cell transplant. The V call is TRBV27, the J call TRBJ2-6; the D is unclear. The CDR3 nucleotides read TGTGCCAGCAGTTTATACGCCAGCAACTCTGGGGCCAACGTCCTGACTTTC. Amino acid sequence: CASSLYASNSGANVLTF.